This T cell receptor (beta chain) was obtained from a study of CD8 T cells in Susac syndrome. Sequencing of TCR beta was carried out in blood CD8+ and CD4+ T cells. Looked up from germline, CDR1 is MNHEY and CDR2 is SMNVEV (reference sequence). The CDR3 covers 16 residues. The V segment lost 5 bases and the J segment 9 bases; nucleotides outside the gene matches: 11. With random hexamers, roughly 0.45 to 1 ug RNA was reverse transcribed. Amplification of TCR beta CDR3 was carried out by immunoSEQ multiplex PCR, which covered 54 Vbeta and 13 Jbeta segments. TCRdb passed the immunoSEQ multiplex PCR reads through MiXCR, listing each CDR3 protein once. The table has about 52,000 distinct CDR3 sequences, around 93% seen once; the top ten hold about 0.51%.

The TCR comes from a human donor with multiple sclerosis. Material for sequencing was CD8+ T cells from PBMCs. The gene calls are TRBV27 and TRBJ1-6; 9 nucleotides line up with TRBD1. The CDR3 bases are TGTGCCAGCAGTATAACAGGGGGCTTATTCGGTTCACCCCTCCACTTT. This codes for CASSITGGLFGSPLHF.